The rows below give T cell receptor beta chains drawn from one sample of a study of graft-versus-host responses after intestinal transplantation. TCRdb's copy holds only in-frame clones and misses some; the assay was immunoSEQ multiplex PCR. There are about 25,000 clones in the sample; roughly 93% occur only once, and approximately 0.53% lies in the top ten. The sequencing used PBMCs, collected 18 days after transplant. These receptors all stem from a human patient who received an intestinal transplant, so some T cells may come from the graft donor. Each CDR3 is given with its conserved first and last residue. A D gene is named only where the DNA matches it firmly. Clone size is not always given. Where it is, it says once, few, many or a class for expanded clones.

.	TRBV4-1	TRBJ2-2	.	15	CASSQVYQNTGELFF	TGCGCCAGCAGCCAAGTCTACCAGAACACCGGGGAGCTGTTTTTT
.	TRBV10-3	TRBJ2-7	.	15	CAISVWGELIYEQYF	TGTGCCATCAGTGTATGGGGGGAGCTTATCTACGAGCAGTACTTC
.	TRBV10-2	TRBJ2-3	.	13	CASSESTGDTQYF	TGCGCCAGCAGTGAGTCGACAGGAGATACGCAGTATTTT
.	TRBV5-8	TRBJ2-1	.	12	CASSWTVNQQFF	TGTGCCAGCAGCTGGACGGTAAATCAGCAGTTCTTC
.	TRBV11-2	TRBJ2-5	TRBD2	14	CASSRTTSRETQYF	TGTGCCAGCAGTCGTACGACTAGCAGAGAGACCCAGTACTTC
.	TRBV11-2	TRBJ2-5	TRBD2	15	CASSLVLAGQETQYF	TGTGCCAGCAGCTTAGTCTTAGCGGGGCAAGAGACCCAGTACTTC
.	TRBV10-2	TRBJ1-5	.	11	CASASAWAQHF	TGCGCCAGCGCTAGTGCTTGGGCCCAGCATTTT
once	TRBV15	TRBJ1-2	TRBD1	19	CATSRVKGGTGGPNYGYTF	TGTGCCACCAGCAGAGTAAAGGGGGGGACAGGGGGCCCAAACTATGGCTACACCTTC
.	TRBV5-5	TRBJ1-1	.	14	CASSLEQPGTEAFF	TGTGCCAGCAGCTTGGAACAGCCGGGCACTGAAGCTTTCTTT
.	TRBV6-1	TRBJ2-7	TRBD1	15	CASSEPGTGDYEQYF	TGTGCCAGCAGTGAACCAGGGACAGGGGATTACGAGCAGTACTTC
once	TRBV27	TRBJ2-7	.	15	CASSSEVVGIYEQYF	TGTGCCAGCAGTTCGGAAGTAGTCGGAATCTACGAGCAGTACTTC
.	TRBV7-6	TRBJ2-1	TRBD1	14	CASSLGQGRLEQFF	TGTGCCAGCAGCCTAGGACAGGGTCGGCTTGAGCAGTTCTTC
once	TRBV11-3	TRBJ2-7	.	11	CASSSIHEQYF	TGTGCCAGCAGCTCTATACACGAGCAGTACTTC
.	TRBV6-1	TRBJ1-3	.	16	CASSAVAGISGSTIYF	TGTGCCAGCAGTGCGGTTGCGGGAATCTCTGGAAGCACCATATATTTT
.	TRBV4-1	TRBJ2-1	TRBD2	19	CASSQGTSGGVSSYNEQFF	TGCGCCAGCAGCCAAGGGACTAGCGGGGGTGTAAGCTCCTACAATGAGCAGTTCTTC
.	TRBV7-9	TRBJ1-1	.	13	CASSLGTDTEAFF	TGTGCCAGCAGCTTAGGCACAGACACCGAAGCTTTCTTT
.	TRBV29-1	TRBJ1-2	.	12	CSVVAEDYGYTF	TGCAGCGTTGTTGCTGAAGACTATGGCTACACCTTC
.	TRBV19	TRBJ1-3	TRBD1	14	CASGRTGPGNTIYF	TGTGCCAGTGGCAGGACAGGGCCGGGAAACACCATATATTTT
.	TRBV11-2	TRBJ2-5	TRBD2	13	CASSSLAEETQYF	TGTGCCAGCAGCTCCCTAGCGGAGGAGACCCAGTACTTC
.	TRBV7-9	TRBJ1-4	.	15	CASSRRGATNEKLFF	TGTGCCAGCAGCCGCAGGGGTGCAACTAATGAAAAACTGTTTTTT
.	TRBV6-5	TRBJ1-2	TRBD1	13	CASKGTGLYGYTF	TGTGCCAGCAAGGGGACAGGCCTCTATGGCTACACCTTC
.	TRBV6-5	TRBJ1-4	.	15	CASSYSSQPNEKLFF	TGTGCCAGCAGTTACTCGAGTCAGCCTAATGAAAAACTGTTTTTT
.	TRBV9	TRBJ1-5	.	14	CASSAGGGNQPQHF	TGTGCCAGCAGCGCGGGAGGGGGAAATCAGCCCCAGCATTTT
once	TRBV5-1	TRBJ2-2	.	12	CASSGGFEELFF	TGCGCCAGCAGTGGGGGCTTCGAGGAGCTGTTTTTT
.	TRBV18	TRBJ2-5	TRBD1	15	CASSPGQSLQETQYF	TGTGCCAGCTCACCGGGACAGAGCCTCCAAGAGACCCAGTACTTC
.	TRBV16	TRBJ2-7	.	14	CASSQARRDYEQYF	TGTGCCAGCAGCCAAGCTAGACGGGACTACGAGCAGTACTTC
.	TRBV7-9	TRBJ1-2	.	8	CASSLGSF	TGTGCCAGCAGCTTGGGGTCCTTC
.	TRBV5-4	TRBJ2-6	.	13	CASSSAQANVLTF	TGTGCCAGCAGCTCCGCACAGGCCAACGTCCTGACTTTC
.	TRBV19	TRBJ2-5	.	14	CAVGGEGSQETQYF	TGTGCCGTAGGGGGGGAAGGTTCCCAAGAGACCCAGTACTTC
once	TRBV27	TRBJ1-2	TRBD1	13	CASSLGRDSGYTF	TGTGCCAGCAGTTTAGGGCGGGACAGTGGCTACACCTTC
.	TRBV7-9	TRBJ2-5	TRBD2	18	CASSPGLAGGPREETQYF	TGTGCCAGCTCCCCAGGACTAGCGGGGGGGCCGAGGGAAGAGACCCAGTACTTC
.	TRBV15	TRBJ2-1	.	12	CATSRDPDEQFF	TGTGCCACCAGCAGAGATCCGGATGAGCAGTTCTTC
.	TRBV30	TRBJ1-1	TRBD1	17	CAWSVLAWGQANTEAFF	TGTGCCTGGAGTGTACTAGCATGGGGACAGGCGAACACTGAAGCTTTCTTT
.	TRBV6-1	TRBJ2-1	TRBD1	12	CASLRGYNEQFF	TGTGCCAGCCTCAGGGGGTACAATGAGCAGTTCTTC
few	TRBV4-1	TRBJ1-3	.	14	CASSQAYSGNTIYF	TGCGCCAGCAGCCAAGCCTACTCTGGAAACACCATATATTTT
.	TRBV30	TRBJ2-3	.	14	CAWSSDSGDSTQYF	TGTGCCTGGAGTAGCGATTCGGGAGACTCTACGCAGTATTTT
.	TRBV7-9	TRBJ2-1	.	13	CASSRETYNEQFF	TGTGCCAGCAGCAGGGAGACCTACAATGAGCAGTTCTTC
.	TRBV6-5	TRBJ2-7	.	13	CASSGTGSYEQYF	TGTGCCAGCAGCGGGACTGGCTCCTACGAGCAGTACTTC
.	TRBV9	TRBJ2-7	TRBD1	17	CASSAEPGTAPTYEQYF	TGTGCCAGCAGCGCCGAACCCGGGACAGCCCCTACCTACGAGCAGTACTTC
.	TRBV5-4	TRBJ2-7	.	14	CASSVNAGAYEQYF	TGTGCCAGCAGCGTGAACGCAGGGGCCTACGAGCAGTACTTC
.	TRBV19	TRBJ2-7	.	14	CASNVAGSPYEQYF	TGTGCCAGTAACGTGGCAGGCAGTCCCTACGAGCAGTACTTC
once	TRBV5-1	TRBJ1-4	.	14	CASTPGRFNEKLFF	TGCGCCAGCACCCCGGGGAGGTTTAATGAAAAACTGTTTTTT
.	TRBV9	TRBJ1-3	.	14	CASSVVERGVPIYF	TGTGCCAGCAGCGTAGTGGAAAGGGGAGTTCCCATATATTTT
.	TRBV9	TRBJ2-7	.	13	CASSPTGRGEQYF	TGTGCCAGCAGCCCAACCGGACGTGGCGAGCAGTACTTC
.	TRBV29-1	TRBJ1-3	.	13	CSVEGNSGNTIYF	TGCAGCGTTGAGGGCAACTCTGGAAACACCATATATTTT
.	TRBV5-6	TRBJ1-1	.	12	CASSLRGGGAFF	TGTGCCAGCAGCCTTCGAGGGGGAGGAGCTTTCTTT
.	TRBV19	TRBJ1-2	TRBD1	14	CASKVTGGASGYTF	TGTGCCAGTAAGGTGACAGGGGGCGCCTCTGGCTACACCTTC
.	TRBV5-6	TRBJ1-3	.	14	CASSQDGATNTIYF	TGTGCCAGCAGCCAGGACGGAGCCACGAACACCATATATTTT
.	TRBV6-5	TRBJ2-7	.	15	CASSYSSLVVYEQYF	TGTGCCAGCAGTTACTCGAGTCTCGTCGTCTACGAGCAGTACTTC
.	TRBV4-1	TRBJ1-6	TRBD1	14	CASSSRDSNSPLHF	TGCGCCAGCAGCTCTCGGGACAGTAATTCACCCCTCCACTTT
.	TRBV19	TRBJ2-5	TRBD2	16	CASSIVSAGGLETQYF	TGTGCCAGTAGTATAGTTTCGGCGGGGGGGCTTGAGACCCAGTACTTC
.	TRBV6-5	TRBJ2-4	.	16	CASSYSYRLAKNIQYF	TGTGCCAGCAGTTACTCGTACAGGCTAGCCAAAAACATTCAGTACTTC
.	TRBV6-5	TRBJ2-1	.	14	CASSTTGFVDEQFF	TGTGCCAGCAGCACGACAGGTTTTGTGGATGAGCAGTTCTTC
.	TRBV4-1	TRBJ1-1	.	11	CASSQAGEAFF	TGCGCCAGCAGCCAGGCCGGTGAAGCTTTCTTT
.	TRBV11-2	TRBJ2-5	.	15	CASSFVLGAGETQYF	TGTGCCAGCAGCTTCGTCCTGGGGGCGGGGGAGACCCAGTACTTC
.	TRBV5-5	TRBJ1-1	.	20	CASSLRPDLDGPSPNPEAFF	TGTGCCAGCAGCCTCCGCCCTGATTTAGACGGCCCTTCACCCAATCCTGAAGCTTTCTTT
.	TRBV2	TRBJ1-1	.	12	CARRGIDTEAFF	TGTGCCAGAAGGGGTATCGACACTGAAGCTTTCTTT
.	TRBV9	TRBJ2-1	TRBD2	15	CASSPSSGGANEQFF	TGTGCCAGCAGCCCTTCTAGCGGGGGGGCCAATGAGCAGTTCTTC
.	TRBV19	TRBJ2-1	TRBD2	15	CASRPGTSVDNEQFF	TGTGCCAGTAGGCCCGGGACTAGCGTTGACAATGAGCAGTTCTTC